The T cell receptor beta chain described here comes from a study of vaccination effects on CD4 cells after COVID-19. Study summary: At 16 days and one week before vaccination, a couple of convalescent patients gave samples.

Comments on this clone: Its specificity is not known.

The protocol was immunoSEQ multiplex PCR, while the TCRdb copy is restricted to in-frame clones and leaves out a portion. The profile covers 20,000 to 30,000 clones, with approximately 70% appearing a single time and around 18% taken by the ten largest. Under the ViraFEST assay, PBMC were stimulated with viral peptide pools so that antigen-specific CD4+ T cells expanded. Sequencing was performed afterwards. Cultured cells yielded isolated CD4+ T cells after around 10 days. Convalescent patients had PCR-confirmed SARS-CoV-2 infection between March and December 2020. In culture with 10 IU/ml IL-2 and around 10 ug/ml peptides, PBMC were grown at roughly 2 million per well. This CDR3 is built from 12 residues. V was trimmed by 8 bases and J by 5 bases, leaving 10 bases between them. Germline loops: CDR1 LNHDA, CDR2 SQIVND (reference sequence).

This clonotype was obtained from a human donor who had a prior SARS-CoV-2 infection. This sequence joins TRBV19 and TRBJ1-5, with a possible D match to TRBD1 (6 bases). The starting material was CD4+ T cells from PBMCs cultured with SARS-CoV-2 spike peptides, obtained before COVID-19 vaccination. DNA of the CDR3: TGTGCCAGTTCCAAGGGGGATCAGCCCCAGCATTTT. This translates into CASSKGDQPQHF.